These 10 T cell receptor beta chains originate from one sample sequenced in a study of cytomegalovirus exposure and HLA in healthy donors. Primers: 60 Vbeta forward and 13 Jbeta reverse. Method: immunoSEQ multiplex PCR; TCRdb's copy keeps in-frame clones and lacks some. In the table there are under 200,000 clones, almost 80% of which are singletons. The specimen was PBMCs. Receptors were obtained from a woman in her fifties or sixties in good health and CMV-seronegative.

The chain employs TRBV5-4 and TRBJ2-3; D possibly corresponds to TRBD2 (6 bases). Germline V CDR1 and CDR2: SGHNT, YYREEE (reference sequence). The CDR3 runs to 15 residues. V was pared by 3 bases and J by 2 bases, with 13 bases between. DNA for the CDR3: TGTGCCAGCAGCTCGGTGGGGGGACCCACAGATACGCAGTATTTT. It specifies CASSSVGGPTDTQYF.

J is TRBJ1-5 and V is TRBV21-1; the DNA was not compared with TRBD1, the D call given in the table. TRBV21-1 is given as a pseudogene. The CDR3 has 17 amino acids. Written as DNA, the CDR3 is TGTGCCAGCAGCAAATACGGGACAGGGAAGTGCAATCAGCCCCAGCATTTT. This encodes CASSKYGTGKCNQPQHF.

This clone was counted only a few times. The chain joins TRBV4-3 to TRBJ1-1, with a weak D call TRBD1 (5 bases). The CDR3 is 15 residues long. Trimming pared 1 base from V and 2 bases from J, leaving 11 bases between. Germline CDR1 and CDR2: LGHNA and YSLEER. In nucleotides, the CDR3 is TGCGCCAGCAGCCAAGGCGTAACAGGTAACACTGAAGCTTTCTTT. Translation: CASSQGVTGNTEAFF.

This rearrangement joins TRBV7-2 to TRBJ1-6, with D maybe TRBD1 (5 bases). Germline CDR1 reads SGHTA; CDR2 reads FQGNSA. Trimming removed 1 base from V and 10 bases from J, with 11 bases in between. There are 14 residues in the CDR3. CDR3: CASSLVRAESPLHF. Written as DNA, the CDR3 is TGTGCCAGCAGCTTAGTCAGGGCAGAATCACCCCTCCACTTT.

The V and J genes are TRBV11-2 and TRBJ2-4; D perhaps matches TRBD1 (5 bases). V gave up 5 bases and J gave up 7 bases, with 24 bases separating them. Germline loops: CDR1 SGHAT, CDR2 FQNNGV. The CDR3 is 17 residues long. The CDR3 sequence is CASSPSAPRVTANIQYF. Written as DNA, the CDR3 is TGTGCCAGCAGCCCCTCCGCCCCCAGGGTCACAGCGAACATTCAGTACTTC.

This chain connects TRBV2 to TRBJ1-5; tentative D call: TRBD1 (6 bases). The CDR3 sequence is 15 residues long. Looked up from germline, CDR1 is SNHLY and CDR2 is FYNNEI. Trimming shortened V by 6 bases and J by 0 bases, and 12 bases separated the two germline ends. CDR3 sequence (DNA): TGTGCCAGCAGGCCCACAGGGTTTAGCAATCAGCCCCAGCATTTT. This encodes CASRPTGFSNQPQHF.

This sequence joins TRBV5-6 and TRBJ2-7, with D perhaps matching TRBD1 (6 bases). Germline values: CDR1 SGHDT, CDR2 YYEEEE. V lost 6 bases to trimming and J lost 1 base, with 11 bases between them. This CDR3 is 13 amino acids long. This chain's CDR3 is CASKVGGSYEQYF. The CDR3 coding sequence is TGTGCCAGCAAGGTAGGGGGATCCTACGAGCAGTACTTC.

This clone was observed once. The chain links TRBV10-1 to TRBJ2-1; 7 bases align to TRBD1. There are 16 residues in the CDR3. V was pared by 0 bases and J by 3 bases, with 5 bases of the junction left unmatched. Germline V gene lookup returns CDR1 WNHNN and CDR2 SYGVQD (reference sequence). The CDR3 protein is CASSESPGGSYNEQFF. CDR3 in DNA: TGCGCCAGCAGTGAGTCCCCAGGGGGAAGCTACAATGAGCAGTTCTTC.

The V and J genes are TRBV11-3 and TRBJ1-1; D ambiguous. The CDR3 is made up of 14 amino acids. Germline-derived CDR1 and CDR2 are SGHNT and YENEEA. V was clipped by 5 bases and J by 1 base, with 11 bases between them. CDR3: CASSLRGQNTEAFF. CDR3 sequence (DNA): TGTGCCAGCAGCCTCCGGGGTCAGAACACTGAAGCTTTCTTT.

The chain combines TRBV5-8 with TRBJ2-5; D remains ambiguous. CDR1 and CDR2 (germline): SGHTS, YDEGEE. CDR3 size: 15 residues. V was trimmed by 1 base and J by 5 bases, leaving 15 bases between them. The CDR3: CASSLQVAKYETQYF. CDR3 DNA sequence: TGTGCCAGCAGCTTGCAGGTGGCAAAGTATGAGACCCAGTACTTC.